The 8 T cell receptor beta chains below come from one sample, sequenced in a study of blood T cell repertoires in COVID-19. The method was immunoSEQ multiplex PCR; TCRdb's version includes in-frame clones alone and lacks a portion of them. The table lists 150,000 or so clones, around 81% of them singletons. Sequencing was done on a sample of peripheral blood. These receptors originate from a woman aged 40 to 50 with active or convalescent COVID-19.

As for this clone: A junction boundary mismatches the germline segment, possibly from a read error. This rearrangement joins TRBV5-6 to TRBJ1-4; 12 bases fit TRBD1. CDR3 length: 14 residues. Germline V lookup: CDR1 SGHDT, CDR2 YYEEEE. CDR3 region: CASTLAGQGARPDF. CDR3 bases: TGTGCCAGCACCCTGGCGGGACAGGGGGCTCGCCCAGATTTT. Based on the CDR3 plus reference TRBV5-6 and TRBJ1-4, the full variable domain is DAGVTQSPTHLIKTRGQQVTLRCSPKSGHDTVSWYQQALGQGPQFIFQYYEEEERQRGNFPDRFSGHQFPNYSSELNVNALLLGDSALYLCASTLAGQGARPDFGSGTQLSVL.

This clone appeared a single time. V is TRBV5-1 and J is TRBJ1-1; TRBD1 aligns across 7 bases. The CDR3 is made up of 14 amino acids. Trimming at V came to 7 bases and at J to 5 bases, leaving 11 bases not matched to a gene. The germline gives CDR1 SGHRS, CDR2 YFSETQ. CDR3 bases: TGCGCCAGCGCAAAATGGACAGGTGAGACTGAAGCTTTCTTT. This gives the protein CASAKWTGETEAFF.

The genes are TRBV3-1 (or the pseudogene TRBV3-2) and TRBJ2-2; TRBD1 matches at 7 bases. J gave up 5 bases and V 8 bases, and 5 bases lay outside the gene matches. Per the germline V gene, CDR1 is LGHDT and CDR2 is YNNKEL (reference sequence). The CDR3 is 13 residues long. The CDR3 DNA follows: TGTGCCAGCCGGAAACAGGGGACCGGGGAGCTGTTTTTT. Encoded protein: CASRKQGTGELFF.

The genes are TRBV2 and TRBJ1-1, with a weak D call TRBD1 (6 bases). Trimming cost V 4 bases and J 2 bases, with 11 bases left between them. The CDR3 extends over 14 amino acids. Germline V gives CDR1 SNHLY, CDR2 FYNNEI. The CDR3 protein is CASSGVRGNTEAFF. CDR3 DNA: TGTGCCAGCAGTGGGGTCAGGGGAAACACTGAAGCTTTCTTT.

This sequence joins TRBV18 and TRBJ2-7, with 7 bases aligning to TRBD1. The CDR3 totals 16 residues. Germline V gene lookup returns CDR1 KGHSH and CDR2 LQKENI. The trim removed 2 bases at V and 6 bases at J, leaving 13 bases unmatched. In DNA form, the CDR3 reads TGTGCCAGCTCACCATTTTTCACAGGGGAATCCCCCGAGCAGTACTTC. Protein: CASSPFFTGESPEQYF.

A few counts support this clone. The V call is TRBV29-1, the J call TRBJ1-4, with D perhaps matching TRBD1 (5 bases). CDR3 length equals 12 residues. The V end was cut by 6 bases, the J end by 1 base, with 6 bases between. Germline CDR1 SQVTM, CDR2 ANQGSEA. The DNA of the CDR3 is TGCAGCGTCCAGGGAACTAATGAAAAACTGTTTTTT. It codes for CSVQGTNEKLFF.

The chain recombines TRBV3-1 (or the pseudogene TRBV3-2) with TRBJ1-2; 8 positions match TRBD1. CDR1 LGHDT and CDR2 YNNKEL come from the germline V gene (reference sequence). The CDR3 sequence is 13 residues long. The ends lost 3 bases at V and 7 bases at J; junction bases unmatched: 4. The CDR3 spells CASSHEDRVGYTF. In nucleotides, the CDR3 is TGTGCCAGCAGCCACGAGGACAGGGTTGGCTACACCTTC.

The chain combines TRBV18 with TRBJ2-7; 8 positions match TRBD2. CDR3 length: 16 amino acids. Germline V gene lookup returns CDR1 KGHSH and CDR2 LQKENI. V was clipped by 3 bases and J by 2 bases; unmatched bases: 9. The CDR3 nucleotides read TGTGCCAGCTCACCCCTCGGGGGGGGCCGAACCTACGAGCAGTACTTC. It encodes CASSPLGGGRTYEQYF.